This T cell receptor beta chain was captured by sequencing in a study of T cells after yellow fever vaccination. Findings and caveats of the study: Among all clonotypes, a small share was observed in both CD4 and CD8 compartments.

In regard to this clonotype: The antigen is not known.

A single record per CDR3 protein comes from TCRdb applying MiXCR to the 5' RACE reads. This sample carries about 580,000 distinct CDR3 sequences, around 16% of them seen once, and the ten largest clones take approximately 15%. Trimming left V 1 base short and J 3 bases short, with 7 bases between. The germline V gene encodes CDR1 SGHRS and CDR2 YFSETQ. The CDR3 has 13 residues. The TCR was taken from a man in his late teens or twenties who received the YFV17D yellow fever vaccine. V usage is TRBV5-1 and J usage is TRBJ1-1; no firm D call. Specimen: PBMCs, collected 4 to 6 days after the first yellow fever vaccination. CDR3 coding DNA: TGCGCCAGCAGCTTGTGGAGGGACACTGAAGCTTTCTTT. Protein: CASSLWRDTEAFF.